Listed below are T cell receptor beta chains from one sample, sequenced in a study of coeliac disease. Clones were sequenced by immunoSEQ multiplex PCR, and TCRdb holds only the in-frame ones, with some missing. The sample has roughly 7,300 clones; roughly 65% are singletons. Sequences were obtained from lamina propria lymphocytes from the gut. These receptors were obtained from a woman aged 55-75 years with active celiac disease. CDR3s leave out the opening cysteine and the closing phenylalanine or tryptophan. Each record gives: V gene, J gene, CDR3 protein.

V: TRBV9
J: TRBJ2-1
CDR3: ASSPIGTSDEQF

V: TRBV15
J: TRBJ1-6
CDR3: ATSRDIRGANSPLH

V: TRBV7-2
J: TRBJ2-7
CDR3: ASSLDRREQY

V: TRBV6-5
J: TRBJ2-7
CDR3: ASSLEAGGRYEQY

V: TRBV15
J: TRBJ1-2
CDR3: ATSRDRDSNPYGYT

V: TRBV10-3
J: TRBJ1-4
CDR3: AISESIATNEKLF

V: TRBV18
J: TRBJ2-3
CDR3: ASSRDRTGGTGTQY

V: TRBV28
J: TRBJ2-2
CDR3: ASRGNPGQANTGELF

V: TRBV11-2
J: TRBJ2-1
CDR3: ASSLPGGSYNEQF

V: TRBV27
J: TRBJ1-1
CDR3: AKPDRGLEAF

V: TRBV6-6
J: TRBJ1-2
CDR3: ASSPESSGYGYT

V: TRBV27
J: TRBJ1-2
CDR3: ASRMGGSDYGYT

V: TRBV7-2
J: TRBJ2-3
CDR3: ASSLAGQGSDTQY

V: TRBV6-6
J: TRBJ1-1
CDR3: ASSFPTAPDTEAF

V: TRBV30
J: TRBJ1-3
CDR3: AWSVQGTRNTIY

V: TRBV7-7
J: TRBJ2-5
CDR3: ASSSAGGKVETQY

V: TRBV7-2
J: TRBJ1-2
CDR3: ASSLARVLNYGYT